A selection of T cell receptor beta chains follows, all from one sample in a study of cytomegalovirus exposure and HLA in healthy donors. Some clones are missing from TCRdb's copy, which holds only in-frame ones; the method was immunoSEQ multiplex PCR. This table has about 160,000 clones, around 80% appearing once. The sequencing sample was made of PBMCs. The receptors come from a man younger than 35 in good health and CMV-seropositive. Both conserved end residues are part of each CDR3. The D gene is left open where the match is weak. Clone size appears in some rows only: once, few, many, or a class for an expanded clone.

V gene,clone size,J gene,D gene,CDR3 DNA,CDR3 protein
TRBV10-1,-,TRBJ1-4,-,TGCGCCAGCAGTGGAGTAAATGAAAAACTGTTTTTT,CASSGVNEKLFF
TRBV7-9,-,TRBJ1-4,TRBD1,TGTGCCAGCAGCTTACGGTCAGGGGGGAATGAAAAACTGTTTTTT,CASSLRSGGNEKLFF
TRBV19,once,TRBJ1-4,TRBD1,TGTGCCAGTAGCCAGGACAGGGGTGAAAAACTGTTTTTT,CASSQDRGEKLFF
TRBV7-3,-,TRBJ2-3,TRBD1,TGTGCCAGCAGCGACTCGGACAGGAGCACAGATACGCAGTATTTT,CASSDSDRSTDTQYF
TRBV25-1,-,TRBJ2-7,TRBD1,TGTGCCAGCAGGGAAACGGGACAGGGGAGAGAGCAGTACTTC,CASRETGQGREQYF
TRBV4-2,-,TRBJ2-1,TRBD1,TGTGCCAGCAGGCCGTCTGGGGACAGGGGTAACAATGAGCAGTTCTTC,CASRPSGDRGNNEQFF
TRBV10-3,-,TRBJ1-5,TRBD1,TGTGCCATCAGTGACGGACAGGGCAGGCGTAGCAATCAGCCCCAGCATTTT,CAISDGQGRRSNQPQHF
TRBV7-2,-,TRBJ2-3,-,TGTGCCAGCAGACAGGGAGGCACAGATACGCAGTATTTT,CASRQGGTDTQYF
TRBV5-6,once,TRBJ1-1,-,TGTGCCAGCAGCTTGGACAGGGCATTCACTGAAGCTTTCTTT,CASSLDRAFTEAFF
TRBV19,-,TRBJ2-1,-,TGTGCCAGTAGTATTGGGCCCATATACAATGAGCAGTTCTTC,CASSIGPIYNEQFF
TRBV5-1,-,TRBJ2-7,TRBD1,TGCGCCAGCAGCCCTGAGACAGGGGACACCTCCTGGAGCTCCTACGAGCAGTACTTC,CASSPETGDTSWSSYEQYF
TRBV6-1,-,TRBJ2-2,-,TGTGCCAGCAGTGAGACAGGAAGGAACACCGGGGAGCTGTTTTTT,CASSETGRNTGELFF
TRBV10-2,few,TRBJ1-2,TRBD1,TGCGCCAGCACTTCGGGACAGTTTTATGGCTACACCTTC,CASTSGQFYGYTF
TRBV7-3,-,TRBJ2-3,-,TGTGCCAGCAGCTTAAGTGGCGGGCAGAGCACAGATACGCAGTATTTT,CASSLSGGQSTDTQYF
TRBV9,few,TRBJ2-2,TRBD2,TGTGCCAGCAGCGTCACTAGCGGGAGGAACACCGGGGAGCTGTTTTTT,CASSVTSGRNTGELFF
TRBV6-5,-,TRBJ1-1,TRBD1,TGTGCCAGCAGCTCGACAGGGATTCAGGCTGAAGCTTTCTTT,CASSSTGIQAEAFF
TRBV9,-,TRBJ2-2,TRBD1,TGTGCCAGCAGCGCTAGAGGGGGCGACGGCACCGGGGAGCTGTTTTTT,CASSARGGDGTGELFF
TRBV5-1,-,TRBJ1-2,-,TGCGCCAGCAGCCGGGAAGGGGGAAACTATGGCTACACCTTC,CASSREGGNYGYTF
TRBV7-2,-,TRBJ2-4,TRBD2,TGTGCCAGCAGCCCTACTAGCGGGGTAAACATTCAGTACTTC,CASSPTSGVNIQYF
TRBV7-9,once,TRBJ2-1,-,TGTTCCAGCAGCTTAGTAAGGAGGAGCTCCTACAATGAGCAGTTCTTC,CSSSLVRRSSYNEQFF
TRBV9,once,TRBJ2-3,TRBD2,TGTGCCAGCAGCGCGGGGGGAGCGGGCCCCACAGATACGCAGTATTTT,CASSAGGAGPTDTQYF
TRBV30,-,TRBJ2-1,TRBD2,TGTGCCTGGAGTGGGATTAGCGGGACATCCTACAATGAGCAGTTCTTC,CAWSGISGTSYNEQFF
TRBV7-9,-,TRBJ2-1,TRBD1,TGTGCCAGCAGCTTAGACACAGGGGGCTACAATGAGCAGTTCTTC,CASSLDTGGYNEQFF
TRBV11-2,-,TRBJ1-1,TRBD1,TGTGCCAGCAGCTTAGACAGATATGACAGGGGGAACACTGAAGCTTTCTTT,CASSLDRYDRGNTEAFF
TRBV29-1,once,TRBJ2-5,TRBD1,TGCAGCGTAAGGACAGGGTTAGAGACCCAGTACTTC,CSVRTGLETQYF
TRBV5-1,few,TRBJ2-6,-,TGCGCCAGCAGCTTCCAGTCTGGGGCCAACGTCCTGACTTTC,CASSFQSGANVLTF
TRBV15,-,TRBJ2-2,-,TGTGCCACGAGAGGGTGGGGGGGGCGCTCCGGGGAGCTGTTTTTT,CATRGWGGRSGELFF
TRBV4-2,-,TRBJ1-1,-,TGTGCCAGCAGCGGCCGACAGGATTTAACTGAAGCTTTCTTT,CASSGRQDLTEAFF
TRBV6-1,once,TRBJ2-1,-,TGTGCCAGCAGTGAAGCAGGCGGTTCCTCCTACAATGAGCAGTTCTTC,CASSEAGGSSYNEQFF
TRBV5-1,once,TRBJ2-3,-,TGCGCCAGCAGCCCCGGGGACTCCACAGATACGCAGTATTTT,CASSPGDSTDTQYF
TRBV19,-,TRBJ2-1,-,TGTGCCAGTAGTCAAAGGGCTAGTCGGGGCAATGAGCAGTTCTTC,CASSQRASRGNEQFF
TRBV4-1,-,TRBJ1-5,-,TGCGCCAGCAGCCAAGATCGAGGGTATCAGCCCCAGCATTTT,CASSQDRGYQPQHF
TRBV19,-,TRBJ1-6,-,TGTGCCAGTAGTATAGATGGACAGAATTCACCCCTCCACTTT,CASSIDGQNSPLHF
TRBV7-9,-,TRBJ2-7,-,TGTGCCAGCAGTTCTTCTTCCTACGAGCAGTACTTC,CASSSSSYEQYF
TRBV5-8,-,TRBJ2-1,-,TGTGCCAGCAGCCCTCGGGATAGGGTAGCTATGGACAATGAGCAGTTCTTC,CASSPRDRVAMDNEQFF
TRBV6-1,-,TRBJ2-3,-,TGTGCCAGCACCCGCGAGCCCAGCACAGATACGCAGTATTTT,CASTREPSTDTQYF
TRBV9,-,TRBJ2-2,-,TGTGCCAGCAGCGTAGGGCAGATATCGAACACCGGGGAGCTGTTTTTT,CASSVGQISNTGELFF
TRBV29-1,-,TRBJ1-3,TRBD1,TGCAGCGTAGAAGACCAGGGGGCTTTCGGAAACACCATATATTTT,CSVEDQGAFGNTIYF
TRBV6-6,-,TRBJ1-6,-,TGTGCCAGCAGTTACGACCCGAGACAGAATTCACCCCTCCACTTT,CASSYDPRQNSPLHF
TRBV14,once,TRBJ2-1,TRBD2,TGTGCCAGCAGCCGGGGACTAGCGAACACATACAATGAGCAGTTCTTC,CASSRGLANTYNEQFF
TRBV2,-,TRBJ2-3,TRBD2,TGTGCCCTACAGGCTAGCGGGAGCACAGATACGCAGTATTTT,CALQASGSTDTQYF
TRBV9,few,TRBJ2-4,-,TGTGCCAGCAGTCGAACCCATGGGGAGTTATTAAACATTCAGTACTTC,CASSRTHGELLNIQYF
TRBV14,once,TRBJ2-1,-,TGTGCCAGCAGAGCCATGGGGGCAAATGAGCAGTTCTTC,CASRAMGANEQFF
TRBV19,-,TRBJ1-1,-,TGTGCCAGTAGTTTTCAGTCCTGGCCAGGGGTTACTGAAGCTTTCTTT,CASSFQSWPGVTEAFF
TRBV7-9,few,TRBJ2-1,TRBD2,TGTGCCAGCAGCAATACGGGGGAGGGAGAGCAGTTCTTC,CASSNTGEGEQFF
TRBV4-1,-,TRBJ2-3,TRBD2,TGCGCCAGCAGCCGAGAGCTAGCGGGACCCACAGATACGCAGTATTTT,CASSRELAGPTDTQYF
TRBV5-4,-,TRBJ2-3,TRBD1,TGTGCCAGCAGCTTGGCAGGACAGGGGGAATATACGCAGTATTTT,CASSLAGQGEYTQYF
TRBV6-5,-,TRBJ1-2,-,TGTGCCAGCAGTTACTACGGGGTTTCTGGCTACACCTTC,CASSYYGVSGYTF
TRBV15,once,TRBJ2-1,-,TGTGCCACCAGCAGACCTCGACAGGTTTACAATGAGCAGTTCTTC,CATSRPRQVYNEQFF
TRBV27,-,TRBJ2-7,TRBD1,TGTGCCAGCAGTGCAAACCGGGACAGGGTGACCGAGCAGTACTTC,CASSANRDRVTEQYF
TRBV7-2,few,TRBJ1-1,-,TGTGCCAGCAGCTCTCCTCCCCCGGGGGGTGACACTGAAGCTTTCTTT,CASSSPPPGGDTEAFF
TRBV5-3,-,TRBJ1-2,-,TGTGCCAGAAGCTTCCAGCCCCGGACACCCAAGGTTCATCGAGGCTACACCTTC,CARSFQPRTPKVHRGYTF
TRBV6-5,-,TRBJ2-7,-,TGTGCCAGCAGAGACAGTCCTGAACTAGAGCAGTACTTC,CASRDSPELEQYF
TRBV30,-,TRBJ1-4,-,TGTGCCTGGAGTCCACGGACAGAAGAAAATGAAAAACTGTTTTTT,CAWSPRTEENEKLFF
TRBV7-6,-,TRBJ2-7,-,TGTGCCAGCAGCTCGCCGACAGACAAAGCCTGCGAGCAGTACTTC,CASSSPTDKACEQYF